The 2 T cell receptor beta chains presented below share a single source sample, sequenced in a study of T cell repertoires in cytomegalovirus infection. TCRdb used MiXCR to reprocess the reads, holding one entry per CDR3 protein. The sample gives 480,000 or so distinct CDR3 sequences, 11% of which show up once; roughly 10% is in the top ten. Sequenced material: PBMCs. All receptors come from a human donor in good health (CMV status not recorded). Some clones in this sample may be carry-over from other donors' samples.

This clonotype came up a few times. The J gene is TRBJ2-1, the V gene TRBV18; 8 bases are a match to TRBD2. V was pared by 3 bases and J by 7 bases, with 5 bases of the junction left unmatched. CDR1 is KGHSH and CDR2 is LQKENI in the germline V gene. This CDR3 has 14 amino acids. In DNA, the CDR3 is TGTGCCAGCTCACCCGGGACTAGTGCGAATGAGCAGTTCTTC. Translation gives CASSPGTSANEQFF.

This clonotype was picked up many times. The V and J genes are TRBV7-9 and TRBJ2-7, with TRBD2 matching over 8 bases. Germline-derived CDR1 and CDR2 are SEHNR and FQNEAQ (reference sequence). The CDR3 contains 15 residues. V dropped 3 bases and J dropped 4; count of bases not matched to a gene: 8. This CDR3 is CASSLLERETYEQYF. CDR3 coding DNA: TGTGCCAGCAGCTTGCTTGAGCGGGAGACGTACGAGCAGTACTTC.